The next 23 T cell receptor beta chains were all read from a single sample in a study of molecular identifiers for immune sequencing clone quantification. TCRdb passed the PCR reads through MiXCR, listing each CDR3 protein once. The sample shows hundreds of thousands of distinct CDR3 sequences, around a fifth of them seen only once. The sequenced sample consisted of naive CD8+ T cells from blood, with Jurkat cell RNA spiked in. Subset specified: FACS-sorted CD8+CD4-CCR7+CD45RA+ naive T cells. The origin of the receptors is a human donor in good health. Some libraries in this study had Jurkat cell RNA spiked in.

Details on this clonotype: Since the CDR3 does not end with the conserved phenylalanine or tryptophan, this likely comes from a read error. The chain links TRBV6-5 to TRBJ1-1; 8 bases map to TRBD1. Germline V CDR1 and CDR2: MNHEY, SVGAGI. The CDR3 contains 15 residues. The CDR3 DNA sequence: TGTGCCGGCAGCCCCCTGACAGGGGCGGGCACTGAAGCTTTCTCT. Its translation is CAGSPLTGAGTEAFS.

This clonotype was recorded at least ten times. The chain couples TRBV30 to TRBJ2-7, with unresolved D. Germline V gene sequence: CDR1 GTSNPN, CDR2 SVGIG (reference sequence). The CDR3 is 14 residues long. V shed 4 bases and J shed 3 bases, with 16 bases lying between them. CDR3 loop: CAWTTARQNYEQYF. The CDR3 DNA reads TGTGCCTGGACCACGGCGAGGCAGAACTACGAGCAGTACTTC.

Many counts were recorded for this clonotype. This rearrangement joins TRBV29-1 to TRBJ1-1, with TRBD1 as a possible D gene (6 bases). CDR1 is SQVTM, CDR2 ANQGSEA, per germline. The CDR3 spans 12 residues. Trimming pared 4 bases from V and 7 bases from J, leaving 13 bases between. As DNA, the CDR3 is TGCAGCGTTGTCAGGGGTCACAGTGAAGCTTTCTTT. Translated, it gives CSVVRGHSEAFF.

On this clonotype itself: With a much larger clone just one base away, this may be a read error. The CDR3 does not end in the conserved phenylalanine or tryptophan, so this is likely a read error. The chain couples TRBV28 to TRBJ2-7; D gene uncertain. Trimming stripped 8 bases from V and 2 bases from J, with 16 bases between. The germline V gene has CDR1 MDHEN and CDR2 SYDVKM. This CDR3 is built from 14 residues. CDR3 loop: CASGNGRFAYEQYY. The CDR3 DNA reads as TGTGCCAGCGGAAATGGCCGGTTCGCCTACGAGCAGTACTAC.

There are a few counts of this clonotype. This chain links TRBV30 with TRBJ2-3; 9 nucleotides line up with TRBD1. The germline gives CDR1 GTSNPN, CDR2 SVGIG (reference sequence). Trimming cost V 3 bases and J 2 bases; bases outside gene matches: 15. The CDR3 covers 18 residues. CDR3 sequence reads: CAWRIDRGDFLHTDTQYF. CDR3 nucleotides: TGTGCCTGGAGGATCGACAGGGGGGATTTCTTGCACACAGATACGCAGTATTTT.

This clonotype was picked up many times. V usage is TRBV7-9 and J usage is TRBJ2-3; D gene unclear. CDR1 is SEHNR and CDR2 is FQNEAQ in the germline V gene (reference sequence). Deletions cut 8 bases from V and 6 bases from J, with 9 bases between. The CDR3 consists of 11 residues. The CDR3 nucleotides are TGTGCCAGCCGCCGCATCGATACGCAGTATTTT. This gives the protein CASRRIDTQYF. The variable domain in full, with the rest retrieved from reference TRBV7-9 and TRBJ2-3, is DTGVSQNPRHKITKRGQNVTFRCDPISEHNRLYWYRQTLGQGPEFLTYFQNEAQLEKSRLLSDRFSAERPKGSFSTLEIQRTEQGDSAMYLCASRRIDTQYFGPGTRLTVL.

This clonotype was detected many times. The CDR3 sequence: CASSDGRAGSSYNEQFF. CDR3 nucleotides: TGTGCCAGCAGTGATGGTCGTGCGGGCAGCTCCTACAATGAGCAGTTCTTC. V is TRBV2 and J is TRBJ2-1; a weak D match, TRBD2 (5 bases). The CDR3 runs to 17 residues. Trimming cost V 3 bases and J 0 bases, with 15 bases left between them. Germline assignment: CDR1 SNHLY and CDR2 FYNNEI.

As regards this clonotype: A much bigger clone sits one base away, suggesting this may be a read error. This chain connects TRBV6-6 to TRBJ2-7; D possibly corresponds to TRBD1 (5 bases). CDR3 size: 14 residues. Germline assignment: CDR1 MNHNY and CDR2 SVGAGI (reference sequence). Written as DNA, the CDR3 is TGTGCCAGAAGTTACGATACAGGTACTTACGAGCAGTACTTC. It translates to CARSYDTGTYEQYF.

This clonotype was seen repeatedly, ten times or more. CDR3 sequence: CASRDFRQSEQYF. CDR3 sequence (DNA): TGTGCCAGCAGGGATTTCAGACAGAGCGAGCAGTACTTC. The gene calls are TRBV12-3 or TRBV12-4 and TRBJ2-7, with D possibly matching TRBD1 (5 bases). With 6 bases removed from V and 6 bases from J, the gap between germline ends came to 15 bases. The CDR3 extends over 13 amino acids.

This clonotype was seen just once. A much larger clone lies a single base off, so this may be a read error. CDR3 protein: CAGGQEGRVEAFF. The CDR3 bases are TGTGCCGGGGGCCAGGAAGGGAGGGTTGAAGCTTTCTTT. The chain is built from TRBV2 and TRBJ1-1; tentatively, D is TRBD1 (6 bases). CDR3 size: 13 residues. Germline values: CDR1 SNHLY, CDR2 FYNNEI. V lost 11 bases, J lost 7 bases, and 20 bases lay in between.

This clonotype was picked up many times. The rearrangement uses TRBV5-1 and TRBJ1-1; D unresolved. V was shortened by 3 bases and J by 3 bases, with 12 bases between the two germline ends. Per germline, CDR1 SGHRS and CDR2 YFSETQ. CDR3 length equals 14 residues. CDR3 nucleotides: TGCGCCAGCAGCTCGGGCCCCGCGGACACTGAAGCTTTCTTT. Residues: CASSSGPADTEAFF.

This clonotype has a handful of counts. The J gene is TRBJ2-7, the V gene TRBV12-3 or TRBV12-4, with D possibly matching TRBD1 (6 bases). CDR3 size: 12 residues. Trimming shortened V by 6 bases and J by 9 bases, and 15 bases separated the two germline ends. The CDR3 region is CASSPGQRGQYF. CDR3 sequence (DNA): TGTGCCAGCAGCCCGGGACAACGGGGGCAGTACTTC.

This clonotype was counted at least ten times. This chain links TRBV25-1 with TRBJ2-5; 8 bases agree with TRBD1. With 8 bases clipped from V and 4 bases from J, the junction kept 6 bases outside the gene matches. The germline V gene has CDR1 MGHDK and CDR2 SYGVNS. The length of the CDR3 is 13 residues. The CDR3 DNA sequence: TGTGCCAGCGGTTGGACAGGGCGAGAGACCCAGTACTTC. It codes for CASGWTGRETQYF.

This clonotype was seen repeatedly, ten times or more. V usage is TRBV5-5 and J usage is TRBJ2-3; perhaps TRBD1 as D (6 bases). CDR1 and CDR2 from the germline V gene are SGHKS and YYEKEE (reference sequence). CDR3 length: 14 residues. V lost 7 bases and J lost 1, with 13 bases in between. CDR3 residues: CASCWAGGTDTQYF. In nucleotides, the CDR3 is TGTGCCAGCTGTTGGGCAGGGGGCACAGATACGCAGTATTTT.

This clonotype was found many times. The genes are TRBV28 and TRBJ1-6; D is ambiguous. This CDR3 comprises 13 residues. Trimming removed 1 base from V and 6 bases from J, with 4 bases in between. Germline V gene data show CDR1 as MDHEN and CDR2 as SYDVKM. The CDR3 loop is CASSLYINSPLHF. CDR3 sequence (DNA): TGTGCCAGCAGTTTATATATTAATTCACCCCTCCACTTT.

Details on this clonotype: A much bigger clone sits one base away, suggesting this may be a read error. J is TRBJ2-5 and V is TRBV27; no definite D call. This CDR3 comprises 13 residues. CDR1 and CDR2 (germline): MNHEY, SMNVEV (reference sequence). This chain's CDR3 is CASGLADQETQYF. The DNA of the CDR3 is TGTGCCAGCGGTTTAGCAGATCAAGAGACCCAGTACTTC.

At least ten counts were recorded for this clonotype. The genes are TRBV7-8 and TRBJ1-2; 7 positions agree with TRBD1. CDR1 and CDR2 (germline): SGHVS, FQNEAQ. The J segment lost 4 bases and the V segment lost 4 bases, leaving 3 bases of the junction unmatched. This CDR3 region has 13 residues. The chain's CDR3 is CASSSGTAYGYTF. The DNA for the CDR3 is TGTGCCAGCAGCTCCGGGACAGCCTATGGCTACACCTTC.

The chain employs TRBV11-2 and TRBJ2-1; 8 bases align to TRBD2. CDR1 is SGHAT, CDR2 FQNNGV, per germline. V lost 5 bases to trimming and J lost 2 bases; unmatched junction nucleotides: 11. This CDR3 spans 17 amino acids. The CDR3 is CASSQGTNGRAYNEQFF. The CDR3 region has the DNA TGTGCCAGCAGCCAAGGGACTAACGGGAGGGCCTACAATGAGCAGTTCTTC.

This chain uses TRBV7-9 with TRBJ2-2; D call uncertain. The CDR3 has 16 residues. The germline CDR1 and CDR2 sequences are SEHNR and FQNEAQ (reference sequence). With 5 bases removed from V and 2 bases from J, the gap between germline ends came to 15 bases. CDR3 amino acids: CASSPSPIQNTGELFF. The CDR3 nucleotides read TGTGCCAGCAGCCCAAGTCCGATACAAAACACCGGGGAGCTGTTTTTT.

This clonotype was observed many times. The chain employs TRBV7-2 and TRBJ2-7, with TRBD2 as a possible D gene (6 bases). This CDR3 has 12 amino acids. Trimming cost V 5 bases and J 4 bases, with 9 bases left between them. The germline V gene has CDR1 SGHTA and CDR2 FQGNSA. The DNA of the CDR3 is TGTGCCAGCAGCCGACTAGAGTACGAGCAGTACTTC. It translates to CASSRLEYEQYF.

The J gene is TRBJ2-3, the V gene TRBV3-1; D ambiguous. The V gene's germline CDR1 is LGHDT and CDR2 YNNKEL (reference sequence). This CDR3 spans 14 amino acids. Trimming cost V 2 bases and J 0 bases, with 6 bases left between them. Here the CDR3 reads CASSQTGSTDTQYF. CDR3 nucleotides: TGTGCCAGCAGCCAAACCGGGAGCACAGATACGCAGTATTTT.

This clonotype showed up many times. The chain carries TRBV10-2 and TRBJ2-4, with D perhaps TRBD1 or TRBD2 (5 bases each). Deletions cut 4 bases from V and 3 bases from J, with 16 bases between. The germline gives CDR1 WSHSY, CDR2 SAAADI. The CDR3 spans 16 residues. The CDR3 reads CASSAGLGIVKNIQYF. DNA for the CDR3: TGCGCCAGCAGTGCGGGGCTCGGAATTGTCAAAAACATTCAGTACTTC.

This sequence joins TRBV12-5 and TRBJ2-1; 9 nucleotides line up with TRBD2. The CDR3 runs to 16 residues. Germline values: CDR1 LGHNT, CDR2 FRNRAP. V was pared by 2 bases and J by 5 bases, with 7 bases of the junction left unmatched. The DNA for the CDR3 is TGTGCTAGTGGTTTGTCATTAGCGGGAGTTAACAATGAGCAGTTCTTC. Translation: CASGLSLAGVNNEQFF.